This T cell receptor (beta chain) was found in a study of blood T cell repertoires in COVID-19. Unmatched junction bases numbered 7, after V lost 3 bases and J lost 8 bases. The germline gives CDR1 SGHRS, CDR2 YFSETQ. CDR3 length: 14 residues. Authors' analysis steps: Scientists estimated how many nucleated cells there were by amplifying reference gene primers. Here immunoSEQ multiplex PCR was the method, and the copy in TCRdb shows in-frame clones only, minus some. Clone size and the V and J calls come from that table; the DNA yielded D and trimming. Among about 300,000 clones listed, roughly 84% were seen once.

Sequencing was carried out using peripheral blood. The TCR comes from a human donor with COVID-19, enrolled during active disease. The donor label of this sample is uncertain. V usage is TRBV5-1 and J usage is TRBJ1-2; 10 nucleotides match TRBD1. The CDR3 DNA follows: TGCGCCAGCAGCTACGCCGGGACAGGGGACGGCTACACCTTC. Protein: CASSYAGTGDGYTF.